Listed below are T cell receptor beta chains from one sample, sequenced in a study of CD8 T cells in ankylosing spondylitis. MiXCR, run by TCRdb on the 5' RACE reads, gives a single entry per CDR3 protein. The sample records 250,000 to 400,000 distinct CDR3 sequences, around a tenth being singletons. Input material: blood, either unsorted or a sorted T cell fraction (not recorded which). These receptors originate from a female donor with ankylosing spondylitis or in good health (not recorded which). Each CDR3 is given with its conserved first and last residue. A D gene is named only where the DNA matches it firmly. The listing skips clone size in some rows; elsewhere it reads once, few, many or a size class.

J gene: TRBJ2-7; clone size: NA; D gene: NA; V gene: TRBV18; CDR3 DNA: TGTGCCAGCTCACCACCCCTGCGGCCCTACGAGCAGTACTTC; CDR3 protein: CASSPPLRPYEQYF
J gene: TRBJ2-7; clone size: many; D gene: TRBD2; V gene: TRBV11-2; CDR3 DNA: TGTGCCAGCAGCTCCGTCTCGTGGACTAGCCAATACGAGCAGTACTTC; CDR3 protein: CASSSVSWTSQYEQYF
J gene: TRBJ2-7; clone size: many; D gene: NA; V gene: TRBV6-2/TRBV6-3; CDR3 DNA: TGTGCCAGCAGTCATTTAGGCGAGCAGTACTTC; CDR3 protein: CASSHLGEQYF
J gene: TRBJ2-2; clone size: many; D gene: TRBD2; V gene: TRBV29-1; CDR3 DNA: TGCAGCGTTCGCGGGAGCTCCAACACCGGGGAGCTGTTTTTT; CDR3 protein: CSVRGSSNTGELFF
J gene: TRBJ2-3; clone size: many; D gene: TRBD2; V gene: TRBV7-9; CDR3 DNA: TGTGCCAGCAGCTTAGTTCGCGGGGGGGCTTTGGATACGCAGTATTTT; CDR3 protein: CASSLVRGGALDTQYF
J gene: TRBJ2-5; clone size: NA; D gene: NA; V gene: TRBV12-3/TRBV12-4; CDR3 DNA: TGTGCCAGCAGTTTATACCAAGATCCACAAGAGACCCAGTACTTC; CDR3 protein: CASSLYQDPQETQYF
J gene: TRBJ2-7; clone size: NA; D gene: TRBD2; V gene: TRBV3-1; CDR3 DNA: TGTGCCAGCAGCCAACCTACGGGGGGAGAGCAGTACTTC; CDR3 protein: CASSQPTGGEQYF
J gene: TRBJ2-1; clone size: many; D gene: NA; V gene: TRBV20-1; CDR3 DNA: TGCAGTGCTAAACCGGCGGATACAAGCTCCTACAATGAGCAGTTCTTC; CDR3 protein: CSAKPADTSSYNEQFF
J gene: TRBJ1-1; clone size: many; D gene: TRBD1; V gene: TRBV5-1; CDR3 DNA: TGCGCCAGCAGCCTACACCCGACAGGGGGCGCGACTGAAGCTTTCTTT; CDR3 protein: CASSLHPTGGATEAFF
J gene: TRBJ2-5; clone size: few; D gene: NA; V gene: TRBV18; CDR3 DNA: TGTGCCAGCTCACCGGATGCGGGGCGAGAAGAGACCCAGTACTTC; CDR3 protein: CASSPDAGREETQYF
J gene: TRBJ2-5; clone size: NA; D gene: NA; V gene: TRBV20-1; CDR3 DNA: TGCAGTGCCATCCGGGACCTAGGGACCCAGTACTTC; CDR3 protein: CSAIRDLGTQYF
J gene: TRBJ2-1; clone size: few; D gene: TRBD1; V gene: TRBV2; CDR3 DNA: TGTGCCAGCAGGTTGGATACAGGGGCCTACAATGAGCAGTTCTTC; CDR3 protein: CASRLDTGAYNEQFF
J gene: TRBJ1-1; clone size: many; D gene: NA; V gene: TRBV20-1; CDR3 DNA: TGCAGTGCTAGAGATCTATTTAGGGGTATGAACACTGAAGCTTTCTTT; CDR3 protein: CSARDLFRGMNTEAFF
J gene: TRBJ2-1; clone size: many; D gene: TRBD2; V gene: TRBV20-1; CDR3 DNA: TGCAGTGCTAGGAGCGGGGCAACCTACAATGAGCAGTTCTTC; CDR3 protein: CSARSGATYNEQFF
J gene: TRBJ2-7; clone size: many; D gene: NA; V gene: TRBV28; CDR3 DNA: TGTGCCAGCAGTCCTTGGTTTGCTCCCAACTCCTACGAGCAGTACTTC; CDR3 protein: CASSPWFAPNSYEQYF
J gene: TRBJ2-1; clone size: many; D gene: TRBD2; V gene: TRBV20-1; CDR3 DNA: TGCAGTGCTATCGGACTAGCGGGACAACCTACCTACAATGAGCAGTTCTTC; CDR3 protein: CSAIGLAGQPTYNEQFF
J gene: TRBJ1-1; clone size: many; D gene: NA; V gene: TRBV9; CDR3 DNA: TGTGCCAGCAGCTCCGAAAGGGGAGCCACTGAAGCTTTCTTT; CDR3 protein: CASSSERGATEAFF
J gene: TRBJ2-3; clone size: many; D gene: NA; V gene: TRBV20-1; CDR3 DNA: TGCAGTGCTGCGGACACCGGGACCAGCACGGATACGCAGTATTTT; CDR3 protein: CSAADTGTSTDTQYF
J gene: TRBJ2-3; clone size: few; D gene: TRBD2; V gene: TRBV11-2; CDR3 DNA: TGTGCCAGCAGCTATACCCGGGGGGGGAGCGGGGTAACAGATACGCAGTATTTT; CDR3 protein: CASSYTRGGSGVTDTQYF
J gene: TRBJ2-7; clone size: NA; D gene: NA; V gene: TRBV10-3; CDR3 DNA: TGTGCCATCAGAGACGACAGTACCTACGAGCAGTACTTC; CDR3 protein: CAIRDDSTYEQYF
J gene: TRBJ2-7; clone size: many; D gene: NA; V gene: TRBV29-1; CDR3 DNA: TGCAGCGCCCGAGACACGTCCTACGAGCAGTACTTC; CDR3 protein: CSARDTSYEQYF
J gene: TRBJ2-3; clone size: many; D gene: TRBD1; V gene: TRBV5-6; CDR3 DNA: TGTGCCAGCAGCTTGGTCGGGGACAGGGGCACAGATACGCAGTATTTT; CDR3 protein: CASSLVGDRGTDTQYF
J gene: TRBJ2-2; clone size: many; D gene: NA; V gene: TRBV5-1; CDR3 DNA: TGCGCCAGCAGCTTGGGAGGAGACACCGGGGAGCTGTTTTTT; CDR3 protein: CASSLGGDTGELFF
J gene: TRBJ2-4; clone size: many; D gene: TRBD1; V gene: TRBV11-2; CDR3 DNA: TGTGCCAGCAGCTATACTTTATCAGGGGGCAGGAACATTCAGTACTTC; CDR3 protein: CASSYTLSGGRNIQYF
J gene: TRBJ2-1; clone size: many; D gene: NA; V gene: TRBV27; CDR3 DNA: TGTGCCAGCAATGGGTGGGGCGGCTCCTACAATGAGCAGTTCTTC; CDR3 protein: CASNGWGGSYNEQFF
J gene: TRBJ1-5; clone size: few; D gene: TRBD1; V gene: TRBV15; CDR3 DNA: TGTGCCACCAGCAACACAGGGGAAAGACAGCCCCAGCATTTT; CDR3 protein: CATSNTGERQPQHF
J gene: TRBJ2-2; clone size: few; D gene: NA; V gene: TRBV12-3/TRBV12-4; CDR3 DNA: TGTGCCAGCAGTTGGGGGGTGACCGGGGAGCTGTTTTTT; CDR3 protein: CASSWGVTGELFF
J gene: TRBJ1-5; clone size: few; D gene: NA; V gene: TRBV28; CDR3 DNA: TGTGCCACCTTCGGGGGAGGCGTTATCGGACAGCCCCAGCATTTT; CDR3 protein: CATFGGGVIGQPQHF
J gene: TRBJ1-6; clone size: many; D gene: TRBD1; V gene: TRBV20-1; CDR3 DNA: TGCAGTGCCCCGACAATCGGGACAGGGGGTAATTCACCCCTCCACTTT; CDR3 protein: CSAPTIGTGGNSPLHF
J gene: TRBJ2-3; clone size: NA; D gene: NA; V gene: TRBV27; CDR3 DNA: TGTGCCAGCAGCGACTACTCAGATACGCAGTATTTT; CDR3 protein: CASSDYSDTQYF
J gene: TRBJ1-1; clone size: many; D gene: TRBD1; V gene: TRBV20-1; CDR3 DNA: TGCAGTGCTGAAAACCGGGACAGCCTCATGAACACTGAAGCTTTCTTT; CDR3 protein: CSAENRDSLMNTEAFF
J gene: TRBJ2-1; clone size: NA; D gene: TRBD1; V gene: TRBV5-1; CDR3 DNA: TGCGCCAGCAGCGACCAGGGACAGGGGGCGCGAAATGAGCAGTTCTTC; CDR3 protein: CASSDQGQGARNEQFF
J gene: TRBJ2-5; clone size: many; D gene: NA; V gene: TRBV5-1; CDR3 DNA: TGCGCCAGCAGCTTGTTTGGTCAAGAGACCCAGTACTTC; CDR3 protein: CASSLFGQETQYF
J gene: TRBJ2-2; clone size: many; D gene: NA; V gene: TRBV5-1; CDR3 DNA: TGCGCCAGCAGTGATGAGGGCCTCACCGGGGAGCTGTTTTTT; CDR3 protein: CASSDEGLTGELFF
J gene: TRBJ1-1; clone size: many; D gene: NA; V gene: TRBV12-3/TRBV12-4; CDR3 DNA: TGTGCCAGCAGGAGGGTAACCACTGAAGCTTTCTTT; CDR3 protein: CASRRVTTEAFF
J gene: TRBJ2-1; clone size: NA; D gene: TRBD1; V gene: TRBV5-4; CDR3 DNA: TGTGCCAGCAGCTTGGGCCTCCGGGGACAGGGAATCAAGTACAATGAGCAGTTCTTC; CDR3 protein: CASSLGLRGQGIKYNEQFF
J gene: TRBJ1-4; clone size: many; D gene: NA; V gene: TRBV5-1; CDR3 DNA: TGCGCCAGCAGCTTGAACCAGGGGGAAAAACTGTTTTTT; CDR3 protein: CASSLNQGEKLFF
J gene: TRBJ1-1; clone size: NA; D gene: NA; V gene: TRBV30; CDR3 DNA: TGTGCCTGGGGAACAGCAATGAACACTGAAGCTTTCTTT; CDR3 protein: CAWGTAMNTEAFF
J gene: TRBJ1-1; clone size: NA; D gene: NA; V gene: TRBV5-1; CDR3 DNA: TGCGCCAGCAGCTTTCTACAAGGGGCCAACACTGAAGCTTTCTTT; CDR3 protein: CASSFLQGANTEAFF
J gene: TRBJ2-7; clone size: many; D gene: TRBD2; V gene: TRBV20-1; CDR3 DNA: TGCAGTGCAGCTAGCGGGAGTGACTTCGCCTACGAGCAGTACTTC; CDR3 protein: CSAASGSDFAYEQYF
J gene: TRBJ2-3; clone size: NA; D gene: NA; V gene: TRBV11-2; CDR3 DNA: TGTGCCAGCACTAATACGGGGAGAGAGACAGATACGCAGTATTTT; CDR3 protein: CASTNTGRETDTQYF
J gene: TRBJ2-5; clone size: few; D gene: NA; V gene: TRBV6-5; CDR3 DNA: TGTGCCAGCAGCTACGGTCCTCGGGAGACCCAGTACTTC; CDR3 protein: CASSYGPRETQYF